This TCR beta chain was found in a study of low-dose radiotherapy and immunotherapy resistance in tumors (dated 2022 in TCRdb). Context from the whole study: Cohort 1 received 0.5 Gy per fraction every 2 weeks, with a prescribed total PTV dose of 6.5 Gy. Starting on cycle 1 day 1, patients took 300 mg of aspirin by mouth once daily for four cycles. Cohort 2 received 1 Gy per fraction every two weeks, with a total of 13 Gy over 26 weeks. Eight patients were included in the translational analysis: three from the first dose cohort and the first five from the second dose cohort. The trial did not randomize participants into treatment groups. Nivolumab was administered intravenously as a 240 mg flat dose every two weeks, and ipilimumab was administered intravenously at 1 mg/kg every six weeks. Intravenous cyclophosphamide at 200 mg/m2 was administered every two weeks, one day ahead of each radiation and immunotherapy administration.

The data were produced on an Illumina HiSeq 2500. First-strand cDNA was synthesized using Superscript III and a set of TRAV- and TRBV-specific primers, so that both TCRalpha and TCRbeta chains were covered. TCRs were amplified for 20 PCR cycles with Phusion, using a constant-region primer paired with the adapter attached to the V primers. Isolated mRNA was amplified with the MessageAmp II aRNA Amplification Kit, using a 16-hour in vitro transcription at 37°C. The Dynabeads mRNA DIRECT Purification Kit was used to isolate the mRNA for TCR sequencing. Indexed Illumina adapters were added in a second Phusion PCR of around 23 cycles, and the PCR products were purified with AMPure XP beads. The published analysis was carried out like this. Using custom Perl scripts, TCR sequences encoding the same protein were pooled, out-of-frame sequences were removed, and the abundance of each clonotype was computed. The analysis excluded TCR sequences that were supported by just one read. Repertoire metrics included Shannon entropy, Gini index, clonality, richness, and frequency of TCRs shared between repertoires. The raw public data were reprocessed by TCRdb itself: fastp quality trimming at Q25, MiXCR clonotype calling, in-frame beta chains only. A single entry per CDR3 protein holds the most common genes and DNA from its merged rows. The V and J calls were determined by TCRdb, not by the authors. The table for this sample lists some 82,000 distinct CDR3 sequences; about 20% of them were counted only once. 5% to 7% of the sample is taken by the ten largest.

Remarks on this clonotype: Its antigen is still unknown. Base qualities were left out, and no much larger clone turns up one base away.

The CDR1 and CDR2 encoded by the germline V gene are SGHTA and FQGTGA. V is reduced by 3 bases and J by 0 bases, leaving a spacing of 11 bases between them. Reading from cysteine to phenylalanine, the CDR3 counts 15 amino acids. Only the CDR3 region is kept as DNA, spanning 45 bases read in frame from base 1. Read against the paper, the sample's time point label means: before trial treatment. Donors were enrolled in RACIN, a single-arm phase I dose-escalation trial in which nivolumab, ipilimumab, aspirin, low-dose cyclophosphamide and low-dose radiotherapy were combined. Patients were eligible if they had advanced solid tumors that were TIL-negative.

The V and J genes are TRBV7-3 and TRBJ1-1, and perhaps TRBD1 as D gene, on 5 matching bases. Sequenced here: PBMCs, sampled before treatment. The sequence derives from a male donor with prostate cancer. This receptor carries the CDR3 CASSFPGRMNTEAFF. The nucleotide sequence reads as follows: TGTGCCAGCAGCTTCCCGGGACGGATGAACACTGAAGCTTTCTTT.